These T cell receptor beta chains were read from a single sample in a study of blood T cell repertoires in COVID-19. Measured with immunoSEQ multiplex PCR; TCRdb has only the in-frame clones, and not every one. The table records approximately 97,000 clones, less than 85% of them present only once. Source material: peripheral blood. These receptors were taken from a man older than 75 with acute or convalescent COVID-19. CDR3s include the opening cysteine and the closing phenylalanine or tryptophan. The D gene is left open where the match is weak. Expanded clones get a size class; other rows say once, few or many, or leave the size out.

v_call: TRBV27; d_call: TRBD2; clone_size: -; j_call: TRBJ2-1; cdr3_aa: CASSIRLANEQFF; cdr3_nt: TGTGCCAGCAGTATTAGACTAGCTAATGAGCAGTTCTTC
v_call: TRBV11-1; d_call: -; clone_size: -; j_call: TRBJ2-6; cdr3_aa: CASSSRGNSGANVLTF; cdr3_nt: TGTGCCAGCAGCTCACGCGGGAACTCTGGGGCCAACGTCCTGACTTTC
v_call: TRBV2; d_call: -; clone_size: few; j_call: TRBJ2-7; cdr3_aa: CASTDASTSYEQYF; cdr3_nt: TGTGCCAGCACCGACGCGTCGACAAGCTACGAGCAGTACTTC
v_call: TRBV29-1; d_call: -; clone_size: once; j_call: TRBJ1-2; cdr3_aa: CSVDVPGGYTF; cdr3_nt: TGCAGCGTTGATGTTCCCGGGGGCTACACCTTC
v_call: TRBV7-3; d_call: -; clone_size: -; j_call: TRBJ2-5; cdr3_aa: CASSPPGQETQYF; cdr3_nt: TGTGCCAGCAGCCCTCCCGGCCAAGAGACCCAGTACTTC
v_call: TRBV28; d_call: -; clone_size: -; j_call: TRBJ1-2; cdr3_aa: CASRSGPTGGYTF; cdr3_nt: TGTGCCAGCAGGTCCGGGCCTACGGGGGGCTACACCTTC
v_call: TRBV7-8; d_call: -; clone_size: few; j_call: TRBJ1-5; cdr3_aa: CASSLARVTNYNQPQHF; cdr3_nt: TGTGCCAGCAGCTTAGCGCGCGTCACCAATTATAATCAGCCCCAGCATTTT
v_call: TRBV5-1; d_call: -; clone_size: -; j_call: TRBJ2-7; cdr3_aa: CASKRSDSYEQYF; cdr3_nt: TGCGCCAGCAAGCGTAGCGACTCCTACGAGCAGTACTTC
v_call: TRBV10-2; d_call: -; clone_size: -; j_call: TRBJ2-7; cdr3_aa: CATLRVSYEQYF; cdr3_nt: TGCGCCACCCTCCGGGTCTCCTACGAGCAGTACTTC
v_call: TRBV11-3; d_call: TRBD2; clone_size: -; j_call: TRBJ2-1; cdr3_aa: CASSLGSSGRDNEQFF; cdr3_nt: TGTGCCAGCAGCTTAGGAAGTAGCGGGAGGGACAATGAGCAGTTCTTC
v_call: TRBV27; d_call: -; clone_size: -; j_call: TRBJ1-2; cdr3_aa: CASSLSGGNYGYTF; cdr3_nt: TGTGCCAGCAGTTTATCAGGGGGAAACTATGGCTACACCTTC
v_call: TRBV18; d_call: TRBD1; clone_size: -; j_call: TRBJ1-6; cdr3_aa: CASSSRQGGNSPLHF; cdr3_nt: TGTGCCAGCTCATCCCGACAGGGGGGTAATTCACCCCTCCACTTT
v_call: TRBV5-1; d_call: TRBD1; clone_size: -; j_call: TRBJ2-3; cdr3_aa: CASSLEGASTDTQYF; cdr3_nt: TGCGCCAGCAGCTTGGAGGGGGCCAGCACAGATACGCAGTATTTT
v_call: TRBV29-1; d_call: TRBD1; clone_size: -; j_call: TRBJ1-1; cdr3_aa: CSVGTGMNTEAFF; cdr3_nt: TGCAGCGTTGGGACAGGGATGAACACTGAAGCTTTCTTT
v_call: TRBV6-2/TRBV6-3; d_call: TRBD2; clone_size: -; j_call: TRBJ2-1; cdr3_aa: CASSRGLAGVLEQFF; cdr3_nt: TGTGCCAGCAGTCGCGGACTAGCGGGAGTTTTGGAGCAGTTCTTC
v_call: TRBV19; d_call: -; clone_size: once; j_call: TRBJ1-2; cdr3_aa: CASIDLGGNYGYTF; cdr3_nt: TGTGCCAGTATCGATCTCGGAGGCAACTATGGCTACACCTTC
v_call: TRBV28; d_call: TRBD2; clone_size: -; j_call: TRBJ2-3; cdr3_aa: CASCELGGLDTQYF; cdr3_nt: TGTGCCAGCTGCGAACTGGGAGGGTTGGATACGCAGTATTTT
v_call: TRBV15; d_call: -; clone_size: -; j_call: TRBJ2-3; cdr3_aa: CATSSGGSTDTQYF; cdr3_nt: TGTGCCACCAGCAGCGGGGGTAGCACAGATACGCAGTATTTT
v_call: TRBV5-1; d_call: TRBD2; clone_size: -; j_call: TRBJ2-3; cdr3_aa: CASSTRRTSGRMDTQYF; cdr3_nt: TGCGCCAGCAGCACCCGCCGGACTAGCGGGAGGATGGATACGCAGTATTTT
v_call: TRBV3-1/TRBV3-2; d_call: TRBD2; clone_size: -; j_call: TRBJ2-7; cdr3_aa: CASSQTSGAYEQYF; cdr3_nt: TGTGCCAGCAGCCAAACTAGCGGGGCCTACGAGCAGTACTTC
v_call: TRBV27; d_call: TRBD1; clone_size: few; j_call: TRBJ2-7; cdr3_aa: CASSQTLGQGIPYEQYF; cdr3_nt: TGTGCCAGCAGTCAAACCCTGGGACAGGGAATTCCTTACGAGCAGTACTTC
v_call: TRBV7-2; d_call: -; clone_size: -; j_call: TRBJ1-5; cdr3_aa: CASSQTGSEAQHF; cdr3_nt: TGTGCCAGCAGCCAGACAGGTTCAGAGGCCCAGCATTTT
v_call: TRBV5-1; d_call: TRBD2; clone_size: -; j_call: TRBJ2-7; cdr3_aa: CASSLILAGTNYEQYF; cdr3_nt: TGCGCCAGCAGCTTGATTCTAGCGGGCACCAACTACGAGCAGTACTTC
v_call: TRBV30; d_call: TRBD1; clone_size: few; j_call: TRBJ1-1; cdr3_aa: CAWITGAYVGAFF; cdr3_nt: TGTGCCTGGATTACAGGGGCGTACGTCGGGGCTTTCTTT
v_call: TRBV29-1; d_call: -; clone_size: -; j_call: TRBJ1-2; cdr3_aa: CSVNAAGTSYGYTF; cdr3_nt: TGCAGCGTCAACGCCGCCGGGACATCCTATGGCTACACCTTC
v_call: TRBV18; d_call: -; clone_size: -; j_call: TRBJ2-3; cdr3_aa: CASSPTSTDTQYF; cdr3_nt: TGTGCCAGCTCACCGACTAGCACAGATACGCAGTATTTT
v_call: TRBV5-1; d_call: TRBD1; clone_size: -; j_call: TRBJ1-2; cdr3_aa: CASSQGQFDYTF; cdr3_nt: TGCGCCAGCAGCCAGGGACAGTTCGACTACACCTTC
v_call: TRBV12-5; d_call: -; clone_size: -; j_call: TRBJ2-5; cdr3_aa: CASGFAETQYF; cdr3_nt: TGTGCTAGTGGTTTTGCGGAGACCCAGTACTTC
v_call: TRBV12-3/TRBV12-4; d_call: -; clone_size: -; j_call: TRBJ1-2; cdr3_aa: CASSFNRDGYTF; cdr3_nt: TGTGCCAGCAGTTTTAATCGGGATGGCTACACCTTC
v_call: TRBV5-6; d_call: -; clone_size: -; j_call: TRBJ1-2; cdr3_aa: CASSSTGGPLNYGYTF; cdr3_nt: TGTGCCAGCAGCTCTACGGGAGGACCACTTAACTATGGCTACACCTTC
v_call: TRBV6-5; d_call: TRBD1; clone_size: -; j_call: TRBJ1-1; cdr3_aa: CASRGDSGQSFF; cdr3_nt: TGTGCCAGCAGAGGGGACAGCGGTCAGTCTTTCTTT